The 9 T cell receptor beta chains reported below all come from one sample, sequenced in a study of T cell changes during pregnancy in multiple sclerosis. The assay was immunoSEQ multiplex PCR, and TCRdb's table has in-frame clones only and misses some. The sample holds fewer than 55,000 clones, 85% to 90% seen once. Sequences were derived from peripheral blood, sampled after pregnancy. These receptors were collected from a female donor in good health, enrolled as a control in a pregnancy study.

The chain carries TRBV29-1 and TRBJ2-7; TRBD2 matches at 8 bases. After removal of 3 bases from V and 0 bases from J, the junction contained 7 bases not matched to a gene. This CDR3 contains 15 residues. Germline V gene lookup returns CDR1 SQVTM and CDR2 ANQGSEA. CDR3 coding DNA: TGCAGCGTTGACGGGAGCGGGGGAAGCTCCTACGAGCAGTACTTC. Residues: CSVDGSGGSSYEQYF.

The chain uses TRBV12-5 and TRBJ1-5; D is unresolved. Trimming pared 1 base from V and 6 bases from J, leaving 19 bases between. Germline V gene lookup returns CDR1 LGHNT and CDR2 FRNRAP. CDR3 length equals 17 residues. CDR3 sequence: CASGLDTGSSIIQPQHF. The DNA of the CDR3 is TGTGCTAGTGGTTTGGACACGGGGAGCAGCATTATTCAGCCCCAGCATTTT.

The chain links TRBV28 to TRBJ2-5; 15 bases fit TRBD2. The CDR3 length is 19 residues. CDR1 is MDHEN, CDR2 SYDVKM, per germline. V dropped 3 bases and J dropped 2; count of bases not matched to a gene: 10. Here the CDR3 reads CASSLAQGLAGGIQETQYF. The CDR3 nucleotides are TGTGCCAGCAGTTTGGCACAGGGACTAGCGGGAGGCATACAAGAGACCCAGTACTTC.

CDR3 sequence reads: CATSRDFGGQRSPLHF. The CDR3 nucleotides are TGTGCCACCAGCAGAGATTTTGGGGGACAGCGTTCACCCCTCCACTTT. This chain connects TRBV15 to TRBJ1-6; TRBD1 matches at 7 bases. CDR1 LNHNV and CDR2 YYDKDF come from the germline V gene (reference sequence). The CDR3 runs 16 residues. V lost 0 bases to trimming and J lost 9 bases; unmatched junction nucleotides: 8.

The chain links TRBV5-4 to TRBJ2-7; 8 bases agree with TRBD1. CDR1 is SGHNT, CDR2 YYREEE, per germline (reference sequence). J lost 6 bases, V lost 3 bases, and 11 bases had no gene match. This CDR3 has 15 residues. The CDR3 DNA reads as TGTGCCAGCAGCTCCCCGGGACAGGCAGGTGGCGAGCAGTACTTC. Its protein is CASSSPGQAGGEQYF.

As to this clone: One end of the junction is discordant with germline, which a read error may explain. J is TRBJ2-7 and V is TRBV7-2; 8 positions agree with TRBD2. The CDR3 covers 17 residues. CDR1 is SGHTA, CDR2 FQGNSA, per germline. CDR3: CAGSLVIPRGGLYEQYF. In DNA form, the CDR3 reads TGTGCCGGCAGCTTAGTTATCCCCCGGGGGGGCCTATACGAGCAGTACTTC.

This clone appeared once. J is TRBJ1-2 and V is TRBV6-5; 11 positions agree with TRBD1. CDR3 length: 16 residues. Trimming removed 0 bases from V and 10 bases from J; junction bases left unmatched: 10. The germline V gene has CDR1 MNHEY and CDR2 SVGAGI. The CDR3 DNA is TGTGCCAGCAGTTACTCGGGACAGGGGGTAACTATCCCCTACACCTTC. Its translation: CASSYSGQGVTIPYTF.

The chain combines TRBV27 with TRBJ2-7, with TRBD2 identical over 8 bases. The CDR3 contains 14 residues. CDR1 and CDR2 from the germline V gene are MNHEY and SMNVEV (reference sequence). The ends lost 8 bases at V and 6 bases at J; junction bases unmatched: 12. CDR3 nucleotide sequence: TGTGCCAGCCGACTAACGCCGGGGGGGAGCGAGCAGTACTTC. Its translation: CASRLTPGGSEQYF.

The V and J genes are TRBV9 and TRBJ2-2; D not certain. CDR3 length: 14 residues. Between the trimmed V and J ends, which lost 1 base and 0 bases, there was a span of 4 bases. Germline lookup yields CDR1 SGDLS and CDR2 YYNGEE. CDR3 nucleotides: TGTGCCAGCAGCGTAATAGCGAACACCGGGGAGCTGTTTTTT. Translating it yields CASSVIANTGELFF.